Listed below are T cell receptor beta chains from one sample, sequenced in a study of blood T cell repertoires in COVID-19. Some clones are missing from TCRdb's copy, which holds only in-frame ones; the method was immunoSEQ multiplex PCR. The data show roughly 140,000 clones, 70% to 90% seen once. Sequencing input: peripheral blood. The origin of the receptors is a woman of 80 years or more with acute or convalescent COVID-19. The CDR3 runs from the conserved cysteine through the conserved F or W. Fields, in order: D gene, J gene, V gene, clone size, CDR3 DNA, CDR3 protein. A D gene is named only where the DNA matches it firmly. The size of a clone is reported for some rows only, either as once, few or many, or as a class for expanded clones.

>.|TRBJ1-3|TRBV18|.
TGTGCCAGCTCACCGGGGCTGGGTAAGGACACCATATATTTT
CASSPGLGKDTIYF
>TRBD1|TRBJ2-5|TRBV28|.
TGTGCCAGCAGTTTAACAGGGGCTCGGACCCAGTACTTC
CASSLTGARTQYF
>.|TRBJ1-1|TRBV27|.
TGTGCCAGCAGTCAGCTGAACAGGGCCACTGAAGCTTTCTTT
CASSQLNRATEAFF
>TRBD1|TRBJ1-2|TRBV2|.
TGTGCCAGCAGAGGACAGGGTCCCCTCTATGGCTACACCTTC
CASRGQGPLYGYTF
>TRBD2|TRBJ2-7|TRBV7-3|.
TGTGCCAGCAGCCCGGGACTAGGTTCCTACGAGCAGTACTTC
CASSPGLGSYEQYF
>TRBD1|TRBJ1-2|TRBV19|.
TGTGCCACCAATGACAGGGCGGCGAGGAACTATGGCTACACCTTC
CATNDRAARNYGYTF
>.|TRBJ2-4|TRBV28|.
TGTGCCAGCAGCACTTGGGAGGCCAAAAACATTCAGTACTTC
CASSTWEAKNIQYF
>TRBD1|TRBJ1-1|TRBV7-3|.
TGTGCCAGCAGCCTCCTGGGACAGGGGTTGAACACTGAAGCTTTCTTT
CASSLLGQGLNTEAFF
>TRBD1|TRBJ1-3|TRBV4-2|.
TGTGCCAGCAGCACCCGGGACAGGTCCACTGGAAACACCATATATTTT
CASSTRDRSTGNTIYF
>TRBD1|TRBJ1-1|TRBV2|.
TGTGCCAGCAGAAAGGGACAGGGGGCCACTGAAGCTTTCTTT
CASRKGQGATEAFF
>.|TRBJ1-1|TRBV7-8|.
TGTGCCAGCAGCGTGCAGCAGGGGAGCACTGAAGCTTTCTTT
CASSVQQGSTEAFF
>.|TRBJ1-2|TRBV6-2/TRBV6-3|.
TGTGCCAGCAGCGATCCTCTACTTTTACGGGGCTACACCTTC
CASSDPLLLRGYTF
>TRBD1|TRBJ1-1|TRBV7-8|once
TGTGCCAGCAGCTTATCCGGGACAGCCACTGAAGCTTTCTTT
CASSLSGTATEAFF
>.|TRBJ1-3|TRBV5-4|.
TGTGCCAGCAGCTTAAACCCGACAGAGGATGGAAACACCATATATTTT
CASSLNPTEDGNTIYF
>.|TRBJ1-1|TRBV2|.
TGTGCCAGCAGTGGTGTAGTTCTGAACACTGAAGCTTTCTTT
CASSGVVLNTEAFF
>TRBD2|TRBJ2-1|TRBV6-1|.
TGTGCCAGCAGTGAACCCGGGGGGGCCCTCAATGAGCAGTTCTTC
CASSEPGGALNEQFF
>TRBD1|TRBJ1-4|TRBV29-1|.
TGCAGCGCCCTGACAGGGACTAATGAAAAACTGTTTTTT
CSALTGTNEKLFF
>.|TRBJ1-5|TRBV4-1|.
TGCGCCAGCAGCCACCCCACACAGGGTAGAAGCAATCAGCCCCAGCATTTT
CASSHPTQGRSNQPQHF
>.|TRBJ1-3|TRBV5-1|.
TGCGCCAGCAGCCGTACTACCGGGACATCTGGAAACACCATATATTTT
CASSRTTGTSGNTIYF
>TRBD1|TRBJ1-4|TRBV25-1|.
TGTGCCAGCAGTGAACCAGGGACAGGGGGCAATGAAAAACTGTTTTTT
CASSEPGTGGNEKLFF
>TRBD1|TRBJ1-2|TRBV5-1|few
TGCGCCAGCAGCTTGGTGGGACAGGGAACCAACTATGGCTACACCTTC
CASSLVGQGTNYGYTF
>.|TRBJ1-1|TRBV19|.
TGTGCCAGTAGTATAAGGGGCTGGGAAGCTTTCTTT
CASSIRGWEAFF
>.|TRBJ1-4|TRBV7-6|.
TGTGCCAGCAGCTTTAGCGCGGCGGCTAATGAAAAACTGTTTTTT
CASSFSAAANEKLFF
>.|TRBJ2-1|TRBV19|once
TGTGCCAGTAGTATAACGGGTAGCTCCTACAATGAGCAGTTCTTC
CASSITGSSYNEQFF
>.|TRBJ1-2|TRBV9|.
TGTGCCAGCAGCGCCCTAGGGGGATCCACAAGCTATGGCTACACCTTC
CASSALGGSTSYGYTF
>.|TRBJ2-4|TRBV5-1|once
TGCGCCAGCAGCTTGGGGGGGACACCCATTCAGTACTTC
CASSLGGTPIQYF
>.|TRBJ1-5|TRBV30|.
TGTGCCTGGAGTGTAAACCTCGGGGGGAGCAATCAGCCCCAGCATTTT
CAWSVNLGGSNQPQHF
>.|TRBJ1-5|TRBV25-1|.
TGTGCCAGCAGTGAAAGGGGTAGTCCCCGGCCCCAGCATTTT
CASSERGSPRPQHF
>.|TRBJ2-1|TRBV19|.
TGTGCCAGTAGTTCACGCCGGGACAACTACAATGAGCAGTTCTTC
CASSSRRDNYNEQFF
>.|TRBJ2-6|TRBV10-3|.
TGTGCCATCAGTGAGTCGTTCGGGGGCTCTGGGGCCAACGTCCTGACTTTC
CAISESFGGSGANVLTF
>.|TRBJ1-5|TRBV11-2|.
TGTGCCAGCAGCCCAAATAGCAATCAGCCCCAGCATTTT
CASSPNSNQPQHF
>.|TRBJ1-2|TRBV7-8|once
TGTGCCAGCAGCGTTAGAGGACAGAACGGCTACACCTTC
CASSVRGQNGYTF
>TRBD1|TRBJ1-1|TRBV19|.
TGTGCCAGTATGCAGGGGGGTATGAACACTGAAGCTTTCTTT
CASMQGGMNTEAFF
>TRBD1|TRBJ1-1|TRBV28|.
TGTGCCAGCCGGCCAGTAGGACAGGGGGCGGCTGAAGCTTTCTTT
CASRPVGQGAAEAFF
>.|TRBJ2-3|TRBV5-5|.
TGTGCCAGCAGCTTGGAGGGGCGTGGGGGCACAGATACGCAGTATTTT
CASSLEGRGGTDTQYF
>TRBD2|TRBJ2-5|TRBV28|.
TGTGCCAGCAGTTTGGGACTAAGAAGGGAGACCCAGTACTTC
CASSLGLRRETQYF
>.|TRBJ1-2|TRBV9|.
TGTGCCAGCAGCGCGACACTCTATGGCTACACCTTC
CASSATLYGYTF
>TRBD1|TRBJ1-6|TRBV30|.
TGTGCCTGGAGTGAAAGGACAGGGGATTCACCCCTCCACTTT
CAWSERTGDSPLHF
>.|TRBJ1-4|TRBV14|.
TGTGCCAGCAGCCTTAAAAGGGGTGAAAAACTGTTTTTT
CASSLKRGEKLFF
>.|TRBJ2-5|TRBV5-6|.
TGTGCCAGCATGATGAGCGGAGTGTACCAAGAGACCCAGTACTTC
CASMMSGVYQETQYF
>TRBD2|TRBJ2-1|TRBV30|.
TGTGCCTGGAGTGTACTCGGCGGGGGGGCAAAAGCGTTAAGCTACAATGAGCAGTTCTTC
CAWSVLGGGAKALSYNEQFF
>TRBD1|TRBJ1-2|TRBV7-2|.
TGTGCCAGCAGCTTAGGTTGGGACAGGATCTATGGCTACACCTTC
CASSLGWDRIYGYTF
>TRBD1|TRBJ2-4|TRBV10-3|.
TGTGCCATCAGCCCGGGACAGGAAAACATTCAGTACTTC
CAISPGQENIQYF
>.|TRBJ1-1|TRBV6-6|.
TGTGCCAGCAGTTTGGGGGGAAGTACTGAAGCTTTCTTT
CASSLGGSTEAFF
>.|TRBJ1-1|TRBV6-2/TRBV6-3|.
TGTGCCAGCAACCCCCGTTTGTGGGGGGCTGAAGCTTTCTTT
CASNPRLWGAEAFF
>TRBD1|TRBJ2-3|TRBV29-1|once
TGCAGCGCCAGACAGGGCAGCACAGATACGCAGTATTTT
CSARQGSTDTQYF
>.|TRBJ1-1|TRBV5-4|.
TGTGCCAGCAGCTTGGGGGCCCAAGAGAACACTGAAGCTTTCTTT
CASSLGAQENTEAFF
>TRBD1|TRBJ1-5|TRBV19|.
TGTGCCAGTAGAGGGACAGGGATGTCTGGCCGTCCCCAGCATTTT
CASRGTGMSGRPQHF
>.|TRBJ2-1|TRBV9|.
TGTGCCAGCAGCGTAGGTAGCGGTCCCTACAATGAGCAGTTCTTC
CASSVGSGPYNEQFF
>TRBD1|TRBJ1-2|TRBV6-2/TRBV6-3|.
TGTGCCAGCAGTTTCCAGGGGGCCGCGATCTTC
CASSFQGAAIF
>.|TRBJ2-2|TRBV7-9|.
TGTTCCACGGGGAAAGGGAACACCGGGGAGCTGTTTTTT
CSTGKGNTGELFF
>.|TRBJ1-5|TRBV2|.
TGTGCCAGCAGTGCGTTACAGTCGAATCAGCCCCAGCATTTT
CASSALQSNQPQHF